Each of the 12 T cell receptor beta chains below was sequenced from the same sample in a study of T cell repertoires in aging, cancer and after chemotherapy. TRB rearrangements spanning V, D and J were amplified using mixed TRB-A/B primers. Each CDR3 protein gets one entry after TCRdb re-called the multiplex PCR reads with MiXCR. The sample lists about 13,000 distinct CDR3 sequences; approximately 27% were seen once. Peripheral blood genomic DNA, not sorted cells or RNA, was the template. Sequenced input: blood. The origin of the receptors is a human donor with a blood cancer.

This clonotype is judged medium-sized. This chain uses TRBV6-2 or TRBV6-3 with TRBJ2-6, with D possibly being TRBD1 or TRBD2 (5 bases each). Looked up from germline, CDR1 is MNHEY and CDR2 is SVGEGT. Trimming left V 0 bases short and J 0 bases short, with 9 bases between. This CDR3 spans 17 amino acids. The CDR3 nucleotides are TGTGCCAGCAGTTACTCGTGGGGGATCTCTGGGGCCAACGTCCTGACTTTC. It yields the protein CASSYSWGISGANVLTF.

Within the sample, this clonotype is medium-sized. CDR3 residues: CASSINEGAGHEKLFF. The CDR3, as DNA: TGTGCCAGTAGTATTAATGAGGGTGCCGGGCATGAAAAACTGTTTTTT. The chain couples TRBV19 to TRBJ1-4; unclear D gene. The V end lost 3 bases, the J end lost 6 bases, and 17 bases lay between the germline ends. This CDR3 has 16 amino acids. CDR1 LNHDA and CDR2 SQIVND come from the germline V gene (reference sequence).

The CDR3 DNA follows: TGTGCCAGCAGTCCGGGACAGGGGTATAGCAATCAGCCCCAGCATTTT. Its protein is CASSPGQGYSNQPQHF. This chain joins TRBV6-2 or TRBV6-3 and TRBJ1-5; 10 bases map to TRBD1. The CDR3 is 16 residues long. Trimming at V came to 5 bases and at J to 0 bases, leaving 4 bases not matched to a gene. Germline-derived CDR1 and CDR2 are MNHEY and SVGEGT.

The J gene is TRBJ1-2, the V gene TRBV12-3 or TRBV12-4, with D possibly matching TRBD1 (6 bases). The V gene lost 4 bases and the J gene lost 4 bases, with 16 bases spanning the gap. The CDR3 has 15 residues. The CDR3 DNA reads as TGTGCCAGCAGTTCCCGACTACAGGGCGGCTATGGCTACACCTTC. This encodes CASSSRLQGGYGYTF.

This sequence joins TRBV5-5 and TRBJ1-5; TRBD1 aligns across 11 bases. J was trimmed by 2 bases and V by 5 bases; bases with no gene match: 6. The germline V gene encodes CDR1 SGHKS and CDR2 YYEKEE (reference sequence). The CDR3 runs to 16 residues. The CDR3 DNA follows: TGTGCCAGCAGATTCGGACAGGGGGCCCGCAATCAGCCCCAGCATTTT. Translated, it gives CASRFGQGARNQPQHF. Combining the CDR3 with reference TRBV5-5 and TRBJ1-5 gives the whole variable domain DAGVTQSPTHLIKTRGQQVTLRCSPISGHKSVSWYQQVLGQGPQFIFQYYEKEERGRGNFPDRFSARQFPNYSSELNVNALLLGDSALYLCASRFGQGARNQPQHFGDGTRLSIL.

In its sample, this clonotype is medium-sized. The chain carries TRBV18 and TRBJ2-5, with D possibly called TRBD1 or TRBD2 (5 bases each). V was pared by 2 bases and J by 1 base, with 8 bases between. This CDR3 has 14 residues. From germline, CDR1 is KGHSH and CDR2 LQKENI. CDR3 DNA sequence: TGTGCCAGCTCACCAAATGGGGGCCAAGAGACCCAGTACTTC. This gives the protein CASSPNGGQETQYF. The whole variable domain, remainder taken from reference TRBV18 and TRBJ2-5, is NAGVMQNPRHLVRRRGQEARLRCSPMKGHSHVYWYRQLPEEGLKFMVYLQKENIIDESGMPKERFSAEFPKEGPSILRIQQVVRGDSAAYFCASSPNGGQETQYFGPGTRLLVL.

The rearrangement uses TRBV28 and TRBJ2-1, with D perhaps assigned TRBD1 or TRBD2 (5 bases each). This CDR3 region has 15 residues. V lost 6 bases and J 8 bases, leaving 20 bases between the germline ends. Germline CDR1 reads MDHEN; CDR2 reads SYDVKM. This chain's CDR3 is CASSQRDPGSDEQFF. In nucleotides, the CDR3 is TGTGCCAGCAGCCAAAGGGATCCAGGGAGTGATGAGCAGTTCTTC.

The chain has TRBV6-4 and TRBJ1-5, with 7 bases lining up with TRBD1. Germline CDR1 reads MRHNA; CDR2 reads SNTAGT. The CDR3 is made up of 15 amino acids. Trimming at V came to 7 bases and at J to 5 bases, leaving 11 bases not matched to a gene. The CDR3 loop is CASTGTVTRHQPQHF. In DNA form, the CDR3 reads TGTGCCAGCACCGGGACAGTTACACGGCATCAGCCCCAGCATTTT.

This clonotype was seen only a few times. The chain recombines TRBV6-6 with TRBJ1-4, with D perhaps matching TRBD1 (5 bases). Trimming stripped 6 bases from V and 4 bases from J, with 21 bases between. CDR1 is MNHNY and CDR2 is SVGAGI in the germline V gene (reference sequence). This CDR3 has 17 residues. CDR3 amino acids: CASRKRDSGQLNEKLFF. The DNA for the CDR3 is TGTGCCAGCAGAAAAAGGGACTCGGGCCAGCTTAATGAAAAACTGTTTTTT.

This clonotype has a handful of counts. The chain couples TRBV5-3 to TRBJ1-2; the D gene is possibly TRBD1 (5 bases). TRBV5-3 is classed as an ORF, of uncertain function. This CDR3 comprises 22 residues. V lost 4 bases and J 0 bases, leaving 34 bases between the germline ends. In DNA form, the CDR3 reads TGTGCCAGAAGCCCCGGGGCCGGTCAGATTGCCAATCTTAAGACAGCTAACTATGGCTACACCTTC. It specifies CARSPGAGQIANLKTANYGYTF.

This clonotype has only a few counts. The chain links TRBV7-2 to TRBJ2-7, with D tentatively TRBD2 (5 bases). Germline CDR1 and CDR2: SGHTA and FQGNSA. The V and J ends lost 7 bases and 2 bases respectively, with 15 bases between them. The CDR3 sequence is 14 residues long. For the CDR3, the DNA is TGTGCCAGCAACCACCTGGACGGGGCCTACGAGCAGTACTTC. Translated, it gives CASNHLDGAYEQYF.

Note on this clonotype: At one of its ends the junction is not consistent with the germline gene, which may arise from a read error. The chain has TRBV30 and TRBJ2-7; D is unclear. Germline lookup yields CDR1 GTSNPN and CDR2 SVGIG (reference sequence). This CDR3 contains 16 residues. CDR3 DNA: TGTGCCTGGACGGGTCGGTCCTTATTGAGCTCCTACAAGCAGTACTTC. It translates to CAWTGRSLLSSYKQYF.